This T cell receptor beta chain was documented in a study of T cells expressing NK-cell markers. Study-level background: Sorted CD3+CD56-NKG2C+, CD3+CD56+NKG2C- and CD3+CD56+NKG2C+ T cells were the source of the TCR beta repertoires. One of the eight sequenced donors was seronegative, whereas the other seven were HCMV-seropositive. Study-wide points: Four donors' CD3+CD56-NKG2C+ cells were dominated by the same clonotypes.

The V gene's germline CDR1 is GTSNPN and CDR2 SVGIG (reference sequence). The CDR3 covers 15 residues. Turning to this clonotype: What it binds is unknown.

TCR beta cDNA was made by 5'RACE template switching with UMIs. With the 5' RACE reads reprocessed, TCRdb shows one record per CDR3 protein and no DNA. This table holds a few hundred thousand distinct CDR3 sequences. The V call is TRBV30, the J call TRBJ2-5; TCRdb calls TRBD2, which cannot be checked without DNA. The receptor was isolated from a woman between 45 and 60 years old in good health. Sequenced sample: blood T cells: a sorted CD56 or NKG2C T cell subset, CD4+ or CD8+ T cells, or bulk PBMC T cells (not recorded which). The CDR3 reads CAWSVGGGVEETQYF.